This T cell receptor beta chain was captured in a study of CXCR3-negative and CXCR3-positive naive CD8 T cells. UMI labels and 5' RACE were used to prepare the TRB cDNA libraries. TCRdb re-called the 5' RACE reads and catalogs CDR3 proteins one per entry, DNA excluded. The sample table includes around 5,000 distinct CDR3 sequences. General observations from the study: For CXCR3-positive naive cells, TRB CDR3s were more hydrophobic than those of CXCR3-negative naive cells. Cryopreservation partially lowered CXCR3 expression, so most assays used fresh PBMCs. Diversity was high in both naive subsets and much lower in memory cells.

There are 13 residues in the CDR3. Germline V lookup: CDR1 SSHAT, CDR2 FNYEAQ (reference sequence). On this clonotype: The antigen is not known.

Naive CD8+ T cells showed CD45RO-CCR7+CD27+CD95-. The chain combines TRBV7-7 with TRBJ2-2. The TCR sequence derives from a human donor in good health. Some clones in this sample may be carry-over from other donors' samples. The sequencing input was naive CXCR3+ CD8+ T cells from blood. Documented subset: CD45RO-CCR7+CD27+CD95- naive CD8+ T cells expressing CXCR3 (TNR3+). CDR3: CASSPGGTAELFF.